These T cell receptor beta chains were read from a single sample in a study of shared clonotypes between healthy human individuals. TCRdb's copy holds only in-frame clones and misses some; the assay was immunoSEQ multiplex PCR. The repertoire holds approximately 1.5 million clones, approximately 98.5% seen once, with around 0.38% in the top ten. Sample: naive CD4+ T cells sorted from blood. These receptors were collected from a man aged 25 to 45 in good health. Both conserved end residues are part of each CDR3. A D gene is named only where the DNA matches it firmly. Clone size, where shown, is once, few, many, or a class for clones that have expanded.

TRBD1 17 TRBJ1-3 once TRBV18 TGTGCCAGCTCACCACGAGGTCAGGGGGCCGGAGGAAACACCATATATTTT CASSPRGQGAGGNTIYF
TRBD1 15 TRBJ2-2 - TRBV6-5 TGTGCCAGCAGTTTACAGGGGGCCGCGGCCGGGGAGCTGTTTTTT CASSLQGAAAGELFF
TRBD2 16 TRBJ2-3 - TRBV6-1 TGTGCCAGCAGTGAAGGTTGGGGGGGAGGGCCTTATACGCAGTATTTT CASSEGWGGGPYTQYF
- 15 TRBJ2-3 - TRBV10-3 TGTGCCATCAGTGAGCAGTTCGGAGTTGGTAATACGCAGTATTTT CAISEQFGVGNTQYF
TRBD1 17 TRBJ2-7 - TRBV5-1 TGCGCCAGCAGCTTGGTTCCAGGGGGCGCTTTAACGTACGAGCAGTACTTC CASSLVPGGALTYEQYF
TRBD2 15 TRBJ2-3 - TRBV2 TGTGCCAGCAGGTTAGCGGGAGGGGGCACAGATACGCAGTATTTT CASRLAGGGTDTQYF
TRBD2 17 TRBJ2-3 - TRBV4-3 TGCGCCAGCAGCCAAGTAACGTTTAGCGGGAGCACAGATACGCAGTATTTT CASSQVTFSGSTDTQYF
- 14 TRBJ1-2 - TRBV7-2 TGTGCCAGCAGCCTCGGGCCATCAGACTATGGCTACACCTTC CASSLGPSDYGYTF
TRBD1 13 TRBJ1-2 - TRBV10-2 TGCGCCAGCAGCGAGACAGGGAGTTATGGCTACACCTTC CASSETGSYGYTF
TRBD1 16 TRBJ2-5 - TRBV5-1 TGCGCCAGCAGCTCCCCGGGACAGGGGGCCTTGAAGACCCAGTACTTC CASSSPGQGALKTQYF
- 16 TRBJ1-2 - TRBV6-1 TGTGCCAGCAGTGAACGATGGGGGGGTCGAAACTATGGCTACACCTTC CASSERWGGRNYGYTF
TRBD1 16 TRBJ2-7 - TRBV11-2 TGTGCCAGCAGCTTATTAGGGACAGGGACCCCCTACGAGCAGTACTTC CASSLLGTGTPYEQYF
- 18 TRBJ2-3 - TRBV5-1 TGCGCCAGCAGCTTCTCCTCCGGGACGACCTTTAGCGCAGATACGCAGTATTTT CASSFSSGTTFSADTQYF
TRBD2 14 TRBJ2-1 - TRBV2 TGTGCCAGCAGTGAACCTAGCGGGCTCAATGAGCAGTTCTTC CASSEPSGLNEQFF
- 13 TRBJ2-1 - TRBV5-1 TGCGCCAGCAGCCCCAGCTTAGGAGGCGAGCAGTTCTTC CASSPSLGGEQFF
- 16 TRBJ1-5 - TRBV6-6 TGTGCCAGCAGCCTGGGACCGACAAACGGGAATCAGCCCCAGCATTTT CASSLGPTNGNQPQHF
- 13 TRBJ1-5 - TRBV10-1 TGCGCCAGCAGTGAAGGGGTCAGCCAGCCCCAGCATTTT CASSEGVSQPQHF
- 14 TRBJ2-3 - TRBV7-3 TGTGCCAGCGGCATGACTATCCGCCAAGATACGCAGTATTTT CASGMTIRQDTQYF
- 13 TRBJ2-7 - TRBV19 TGTGCCAGTAGTATAGGGCGGTCGTACGAGCAGTACTTC CASSIGRSYEQYF
TRBD2 16 TRBJ2-2 - TRBV5-4 TGTGCCAGCAGCTTCCTAGCGGGAGTGGACACCGGGGAGCTGTTTTTT CASSFLAGVDTGELFF
- 13 TRBJ2-5 - TRBV7-7 TGTGCCAGCAGCCAGAACAGGGAAGAGACCCAGTACTTC CASSQNREETQYF
- 15 TRBJ1-2 - TRBV5-1 TGCGCCAGCAGCTTGGGTCGGGACGGCAACTATGGCTACACCTTC CASSLGRDGNYGYTF
TRBD1 14 TRBJ2-2 - TRBV19 TGTGCCAGCCGGACAGGGTTGTTGACCGGGGAGCTGTTTTTT CASRTGLLTGELFF
- 11 TRBJ2-2 - TRBV19 TGTGCCACTAAACGAACCGGGGAGCTGTTTTTT CATKRTGELFF
TRBD2 13 TRBJ2-7 - TRBV5-4 TGTGCCAGCAGCTTCGCGGGAGGAGGCGAGCAGTACTTC CASSFAGGGEQYF
- 11 TRBJ2-3 few TRBV7-9 TGTGCCAGCAGCCAAACAGATACGCAGTATTTT CASSQTDTQYF
- 13 TRBJ2-7 - TRBV11-2 TGTGCCAGCGGAAACAGGACCTCCTACGAGCAGTACTTC CASGNRTSYEQYF
- 15 TRBJ2-1 once TRBV5-4 TGTGCCAGCAGCTCTGACAGGTTTCTCTACAATGAGCAGTTCTTC CASSSDRFLYNEQFF
TRBD1 19 TRBJ2-7 - TRBV10-3 TGTGCCATCAGGCCGCACCGGGACAGGGTCATGCTTGCTCACGACGAGCAGTACTTC CAIRPHRDRVMLAHDEQYF
TRBD1 15 TRBJ1-5 - TRBV5-5 TGTGCCAGCAGCTTGGGGACAGGGGGAAATCAGCCCCAGCATTTT CASSLGTGGNQPQHF
- 14 TRBJ2-7 - TRBV9 TGTGCCAGCAGCACCACAGCCCTGACCTACGAGCAGTACTTC CASSTTALTYEQYF
TRBD2 15 TRBJ2-7 - TRBV6-4 TGTGCCAGCAGTCCAGCGGGGCAAATGTACTACGAGCAGTACTTC CASSPAGQMYYEQYF
TRBD1 15 TRBJ1-5 - TRBV7-2 TGTGCCAGCAGCTCTCGACAGGGGTTACATCAGCCCCAGCATTTT CASSSRQGLHQPQHF
TRBD1 16 TRBJ2-1 - TRBV4-3 TGCGCCAGCAGCCAAGGAACCGGGACAGGCCACAATGAGCAGTTCTTC CASSQGTGTGHNEQFF
- 16 TRBJ2-3 - TRBV10-3 TGTGCCATCAGTTACACACAGGTCCGGGGCACAGATACGCAGTATTTT CAISYTQVRGTDTQYF
- 15 TRBJ2-7 - TRBV27 TGTGCCAGCACGCCGAAGGGCGGGATCGCGTACGAGCAGTACTTC CASTPKGGIAYEQYF
- 13 TRBJ2-1 - TRBV4-1 TGCGCCAGCAGCCCGTCAACTCCTCGTGGGCAGTTCTTC CASSPSTPRGQFF
- 13 TRBJ1-1 - TRBV30 TGTGCCTGGAGTGTACTCGGGAACACTGAAGCTTTCTTT CAWSVLGNTEAFF
- 12 TRBJ1-2 - TRBV2 TGTGCCAGCAGTGAAGCGGGGACGGCACACACCTTC CASSEAGTAHTF
TRBD1 14 TRBJ2-2 - TRBV19 TGTGCCAGTAGTCGGGACAGGGGCACCGGGGAGCTGTTTTTT CASSRDRGTGELFF
TRBD2 18 TRBJ2-1 - TRBV7-2 TGTGCCAGCAGCTTAGAAATACTAGCGGGAGGAAACGGGGATGAGCAGTTCTTC CASSLEILAGGNGDEQFF
TRBD2 16 TRBJ2-7 - TRBV25-1 TGTGCCAGCAGTGCTACTAGCGGGAGTACTAAGGACGAGCAGTACTTC CASSATSGSTKDEQYF
TRBD2 16 TRBJ2-7 - TRBV11-2 TGTGCCAGCAGCCTACATAGCGGGAGGGCGTCGTACGAGCAGTACTTC CASSLHSGRASYEQYF
TRBD1 14 TRBJ2-7 - TRBV2 TGTGCCAGCAGGGTGACAGGGTCCTCCTACGAGCAGTACTTC CASRVTGSSYEQYF
TRBD2 14 TRBJ2-7 - TRBV5-8 TGTGCCAGCAGCGCGGGACTAGTGCACTACGAGCAGTACTTC CASSAGLVHYEQYF
TRBD2 15 TRBJ2-5 - TRBV10-3 TGTGCCATCAGTGGGCTAGCGGGAGTCGGTGAGACCCAGTACTTC CAISGLAGVGETQYF
TRBD1 14 TRBJ1-2 - TRBV19 TGTGCCAGTAGTACCGATGGACAGGCTAGCCGCTACACCTTC CASSTDGQASRYTF
- 14 TRBJ2-3 - TRBV11-3 TGTGCCAGCAGCTTTAGCGGAGACACAGATACGCAGTATTTT CASSFSGDTDTQYF
- 14 TRBJ1-4 - TRBV4-1 TGCGCCAGCAGCGCGCAGGGATCTAATGAAAAACTGTTTTTT CASSAQGSNEKLFF
- 14 TRBJ2-7 - TRBV7-3 TGTGCCAGCAGCATAACGGGCCCAGGCAACGAGCAGTACTTC CASSITGPGNEQYF
- 14 TRBJ2-1 - TRBV5-6 TGTGCCAGCAGCCCGAGGCCCAGGTCCAATGAGCAGTTCTTC CASSPRPRSNEQFF